The 7 T cell receptor beta chains listed next were all sequenced from one sample in a study of T-cell reconstitution after alpha-beta-depleted transplantation in children. As it was prepared, the TCRbeta library received unique molecular identifiers. TCRdb recomputed calls from the PCR reads with MiXCR, one row per CDR3 protein. This sample has about 900,000 distinct CDR3 sequences, with less than 30% found just once. The source was PBMCs, mostly from graft donor cells, collected 360 days after TCRalphabeta/CD19-depleted stem cell transplant. These receptors came from a boy under two years old who had a stem cell transplant for SCID, so the T cells may come from the graft donor.

This rearrangement joins TRBV6-2 or TRBV6-3 to TRBJ2-7, with 9 bases that match TRBD1. Germline trimming cut 0 bases from V and 5 bases from J; bases unmatched to any gene: 5. CDR1 and CDR2 (germline): MNHEY, SVGEGT. This CDR3 is built from 15 residues. The CDR3 spells CASSYSGTGNHEQYF. The DNA of the CDR3 is TGTGCCAGCAGTTACTCCGGGACAGGGAACCACGAGCAGTACTTC.

The V and J genes are TRBV10-3 and TRBJ2-5, with 7 bases that match TRBD2. The CDR3 covers 16 residues. J lost 1 base, V lost 2 bases, and 7 bases had no gene match. Looked up from germline, CDR1 is ENHRY and CDR2 is SYGVKD. CDR3 protein: CAISEGGGGVQETQYF. The CDR3 DNA is TGTGCCATCAGTGAGGGTGGCGGGGGTGTCCAAGAGACCCAGTACTTC.

This rearrangement joins TRBV29-1 to TRBJ1-2; D gene uncertain. This CDR3 contains 12 residues. V lost 5 bases, J lost 4 bases, and 11 bases lay in between. Germline values: CDR1 SQVTM, CDR2 ANQGSEA. The CDR3 region is CSVPQLGYGYTF. DNA for the CDR3: TGCAGCGTTCCACAGTTGGGCTATGGCTACACCTTC. The full variable domain, its missing parts supplied by reference TRBV29-1 and TRBJ1-2, is SAVISQKPSRDICQRGTSLTIQCQVDSQVTMMFWYRQQPGQSLTLIATANQGSEATYESGFVIDKFPISRPNLTFSTLTVSNMSPEDSSIYLCSVPQLGYGYTFGSGTRLTVV.

The chain has TRBV12-3 or TRBV12-4 and TRBJ2-3; 9 bases match TRBD1. Trimming took 5 bases from V and 4 from J; bases not matched to a gene: 4. CDR3 length: 14 amino acids. CDR3 sequence reads: CASSGQGFADTQYF. DNA for the CDR3: TGTGCCAGCAGTGGACAGGGGTTTGCAGATACGCAGTATTTT.

In this sample, this clonotype turned up a few times. J is TRBJ2-2 and V is TRBV2, with 8 bases matching TRBD1. Unmatched junction bases numbered 3, after V lost 6 bases and J lost 6 bases. The CDR3 is 13 residues long. CDR1 is SNHLY and CDR2 is FYNNEI in the germline V gene. CDR3 sequence: CASRTGAAGELFF. CDR3 nucleotide sequence: TGTGCCAGCAGGACAGGGGCGGCCGGGGAGCTGTTTTTT.

CDR3 in amino acids: CASSFKQGYTYEQYF. In nucleotides, the CDR3 is TGCGCCAGCAGCTTTAAACAGGGATACACCTACGAGCAGTACTTC. The J gene is TRBJ2-7, the V gene TRBV5-1, with a weak D call TRBD1 (6 bases). Germline CDR1 is SGHRS and CDR2 is YFSETQ. The V end was cut by 2 bases, the J end by 2 bases, with 14 bases between. The CDR3 sequence is 15 residues long.

This clonotype was seen only once. CDR3 nucleotide sequence: TGTGCCAGCAGTCCAACAGCCCACTCTGGGGCCAACGTCCTGACTTTC. The encoded protein is CASSPTAHSGANVLTF. The V gene is TRBV28, the J gene TRBJ2-6; D is uncertain. Germline V CDR1 and CDR2: MDHEN, SYDVKM. Trimming left V 5 bases short and J 0 bases short, with 11 bases between. This CDR3 region has 16 residues.